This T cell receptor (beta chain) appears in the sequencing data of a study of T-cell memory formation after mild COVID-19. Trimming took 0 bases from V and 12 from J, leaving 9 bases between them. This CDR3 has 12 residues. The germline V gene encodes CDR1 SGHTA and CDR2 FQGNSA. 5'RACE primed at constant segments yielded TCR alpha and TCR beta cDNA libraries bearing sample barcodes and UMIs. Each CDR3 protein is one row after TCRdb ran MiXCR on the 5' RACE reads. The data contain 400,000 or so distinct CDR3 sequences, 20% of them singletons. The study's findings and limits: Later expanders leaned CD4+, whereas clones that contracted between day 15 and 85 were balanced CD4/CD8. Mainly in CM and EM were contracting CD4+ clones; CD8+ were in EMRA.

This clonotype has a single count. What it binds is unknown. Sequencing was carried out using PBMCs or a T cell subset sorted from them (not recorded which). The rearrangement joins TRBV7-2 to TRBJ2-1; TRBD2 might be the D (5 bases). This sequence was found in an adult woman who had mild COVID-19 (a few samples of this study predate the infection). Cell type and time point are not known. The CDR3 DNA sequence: TGTGCCAGCAGCTTAGCGACGGGGAGGCAGTTCTTC. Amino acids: CASSLATGRQFF.